The next 17 T cell receptor beta chains were all read from a single sample in a study of blood T cell repertoires in COVID-19. Generated by immunoSEQ multiplex PCR, the TCRdb table keeps only in-frame clones and is missing some. The profile shows tens of thousands of clones, about nine tenths of them singletons. Specimen: peripheral blood. The receptor source for this set is a woman aged 65 to 85 with acute or convalescent COVID-19.

The chain carries TRBV11-1 and TRBJ2-5; D is possibly TRBD2 (6 bases). CDR3 length: 14 amino acids. Trimming took 6 bases from V and 5 from J, leaving 16 bases between them. Germline assignment: CDR1 SGHAT and CDR2 FQDESV (reference sequence). CDR3 sequence: CASSQISGRETQYF. The DNA of the CDR3 is TGTGCCAGCAGTCAGATTTCAGGGAGGGAGACCCAGTACTTC.

This rearrangement joins TRBV7-9 to TRBJ2-5; 7 bases are a match to TRBD1. This CDR3 is built from 15 residues. Germline CDR1 reads SEHNR; CDR2 reads FQNEAQ (reference sequence). V was clipped by 6 bases and J by 5 bases; unmatched bases: 12. CDR3: CASRPDRAFGETQYF. The CDR3 bases are TGTGCCAGCAGACCCGACAGGGCCTTCGGGGAGACCCAGTACTTC.

V is TRBV28 and J is TRBJ1-1, with D hard to call. CDR3 length: 13 amino acids. Germline V gene lookup returns CDR1 MDHEN and CDR2 SYDVKM. With 3 bases removed from V and 11 bases from J, the gap between germline ends came to 16 bases. The CDR3 DNA follows: TGTGCCAGCAGTTTCCGGGTCCCACCGGGTGCTTTCTTT. Protein sequence: CASSFRVPPGAFF.

About this clone: Other DNA variants within this sample encode the same CDR3. V and J are TRBV6-5 and TRBJ1-4; 10 positions match TRBD1. The CDR3 totals 14 residues. V trimming: 6 bases; J trimming: 5 bases; junction bases outside the gene matches: 3. CDR1 is MNHEY and CDR2 is SVGAGI in the germline V gene. The CDR3 is CASSPGQGNEKLFF. In DNA form, the CDR3 reads TGTGCCAGCAGCCCGGGACAGGGGAATGAAAAACTGTTTTTT.

J is TRBJ2-1 and V is TRBV10-3; D is unclear. There are 14 residues in the CDR3. V lost 2 bases and J lost 10, with 15 bases in between. Germline V CDR1 and CDR2: ENHRY, SYGVKD. CDR3 sequence (DNA): TGTGCCATCAGTGAGGAGGTGGCCAACATCGAGCAGTTCTTC. It translates to CAISEEVANIEQFF.

This clone was seen only once. The rearrangement uses TRBV5-1 and TRBJ2-2; TRBD1 aligns across 8 bases. CDR3 length equals 14 residues. V lost 2 bases, J lost 10 bases, and 7 bases stayed unmatched. The V gene's germline CDR1 is SGHRS and CDR2 YFSETQ. The CDR3, as DNA: TGCGCCAGCAGCTTCGGACAGGGCGTTGTGGAGCTGTTTTTT. As protein: CASSFGQGVVELFF.

The rearrangement uses TRBV3-1 (or the pseudogene TRBV3-2) and TRBJ2-5; D may be TRBD2 (6 bases). With 4 bases removed from V and 2 bases from J, the gap between germline ends came to 8 bases. The germline gives CDR1 LGHDT, CDR2 YNNKEL (reference sequence). The CDR3 is made up of 13 amino acids. The DNA for the CDR3 is TGTGCCAGCAGCCTAGCGGTTCAAGAGACCCAGTACTTC. Residues: CASSLAVQETQYF.

J is TRBJ2-7 and V is TRBV28; 7 nucleotides agree with TRBD1. Per germline, CDR1 MDHEN and CDR2 SYDVKM. CDR3 length: 14 amino acids. Trimming at V came to 0 bases and at J to 3 bases, leaving 2 bases not matched to a gene. DNA of the CDR3: TGTGCCAGCAGTTTATGGCAGGGGGTCTACGAGCAGTACTTC. Translating it yields CASSLWQGVYEQYF. The whole variable domain, filled in from reference TRBV28 and TRBJ2-7, reads DVKVTQSSRYLVKRTGEKVFLECVQDMDHENMFWYRQDPGLGLRLIYFSYDVKMKEKGDIPEGYSVSREKKERFSLILESASTNQTSMYLCASSLWQGVYEQYFGPGTRLTVT.

The chain recombines TRBV4-1 with TRBJ2-7, with 7 bases matching TRBD1. The CDR3 runs to 15 residues. V shed 1 base and J 0 bases; nucleotides not matched to a gene: 3. Germline CDR1 is MGHRA and CDR2 is YSYEKL. DNA for the CDR3: TGCGCCAGCAGCCAAGTAAGGGGGCTCTCCTACGAGCAGTACTTC. It yields the protein CASSQVRGLSYEQYF.

The rearrangement links TRBV19 to TRBJ1-5, with TRBD1 matching 7 bases. There are 16 residues in the CDR3. V lost 3 bases to trimming and J lost 4 bases; unmatched junction nucleotides: 9. CDR1 and CDR2 from the germline V gene are LNHDA and SQIVND (reference sequence). The CDR3 sequence: CASSIGRDRNNQPQHF. The CDR3 coding sequence is TGTGCCAGTAGTATTGGCCGGGACAGAAATAATCAGCCCCAGCATTTT.

The genes are TRBV10-1 and TRBJ2-1; 9 bases line up with TRBD1. V shed 1 base, J shed 9 bases, and the junction held 10 bases outside the gene matches. The CDR3 has 16 amino acids. Germline V gene sequence: CDR1 WNHNN, CDR2 SYGVQD (reference sequence). The CDR3 spells CASSEFRTGALGEQFF. The CDR3 DNA reads as TGCGCCAGCAGTGAGTTTCGGACAGGGGCCTTGGGTGAGCAGTTCTTC.

V and J are TRBV12-5 and TRBJ2-7; 12 positions match TRBD1. V lost 5 bases, J lost 5 bases, and 4 bases stayed unmatched. This CDR3 is 14 amino acids long. The V gene's germline CDR1 is LGHNT and CDR2 FRNRAP. CDR3 coding DNA: TGTGCTAGTGGTCCGGGACAGGGGGCCCACGAGCAGTACTTC. The encoded protein is CASGPGQGAHEQYF.

CDR3 coding DNA: TGTGCCAGCAGCCGACGGGGGACCACGGCCGGAAACACCATATATTTT. The encoded protein is CASSRRGTTAGNTIYF. The chain recombines TRBV11-2 with TRBJ1-3; possible D gene TRBD1, 5 bases. The CDR3 runs 16 residues. Germline-derived CDR1 and CDR2 are SGHAT and FQNNGV. V was shortened by 5 bases and J by 4 bases, with 18 bases between the two germline ends.

V gene TRBV10-1 combines with J gene TRBJ2-2, with D hard to call. The CDR3 consists of 14 residues. The V end lost 0 bases, the J end lost 6 bases, and 8 bases lay between the germline ends. Looked up from germline, CDR1 is WNHNN and CDR2 is SYGVQD (reference sequence). The CDR3 loop is CASSESGASGELFF. The CDR3 coding sequence is TGCGCCAGCAGTGAGTCCGGAGCGTCCGGGGAGCTGTTTTTT.

This chain links TRBV28 with TRBJ2-7; 13 bases align to TRBD2. The CDR3 sequence is 18 residues long. From germline, CDR1 is MDHEN and CDR2 SYDVKM. Trimming at V came to 4 bases and at J to 4 bases, leaving 13 bases not matched to a gene. The CDR3 here is CASSSATRTSGSLYEQYF. The CDR3 DNA reads TGTGCCAGCAGTTCCGCTACCCGGACTAGCGGGAGTTTGTACGAGCAGTACTTC.

The CDR3 protein is CASSEEMAGVNSNQPQHF. The CDR3 DNA reads as TGTGCCAGCAGTGAAGAAATGGCGGGCGTAAATAGCAATCAGCCCCAGCATTTT. This sequence joins TRBV6-1 and TRBJ1-5; D call uncertain. CDR1 and CDR2 (germline): MNHNS, SASEGT. Trimming pared 1 base from V and 0 bases from J, leaving 16 bases between. The CDR3 sequence is 18 residues long.

The J gene is TRBJ2-7, the V gene TRBV5-6; perhaps TRBD2 as D (5 bases). Trimming stripped 5 bases from V and 3 bases from J, with 9 bases between. The CDR3 covers 12 residues. Germline V gives CDR1 SGHDT, CDR2 YYEEEE. The CDR3 DNA follows: TGTGCCAGCAGTGGGAGAGGCTACGAGCAGTACGTC. It codes for CASSGRGYEQYV.